Listed below are T cell receptor beta chains from one sample, sequenced in a study of lymphopenia after photon versus proton radiotherapy. TCRdb's table, derived via immunoSEQ multiplex PCR, lists solely in-frame clones and lacks some. The sample has 6,500 or so clones; approximately 89% are singletons. This specimen was peripheral blood, taken from a patient treated with photon-based radiotherapy. The receptors originated from a man in his 60s with cholangiocarcinoma. CDR3s include the opening cysteine and the closing phenylalanine or tryptophan. Each record gives: J gene, V gene, D gene, clone size, CDR3 DNA, CDR3 protein. A D gene is named only where the DNA matches it firmly. Clone size is not always given. Where it is, it says once, few, many or a class for expanded clones.

TRBJ1-6,TRBV4-2,.,once,TGTGCCAGCAGCCCTGATCAGGGTAATAATTCACCCCTCCACTTT,CASSPDQGNNSPLHF
TRBJ1-1,TRBV7-2,TRBD1,.,TGTGCCAGCAGCTATGACAGGGGGGCAGCTTTCTTT,CASSYDRGAAFF
TRBJ1-2,TRBV20-1,.,.,TGCAGTGCTAGGACAGGTTATGGCTACACCTTC,CSARTGYGYTF
TRBJ1-1,TRBV7-6,.,.,TGTGCCAGCAGCTTAGGGATATTTCAGACTCGGGATTCGAACACTGAAGCTTTCTTT,CASSLGIFQTRDSNTEAFF
TRBJ2-3,TRBV15,.,once,TGTGCCACCAGCAGAGGTACCTTAGGGAGGACAGATACGCAGTATTTT,CATSRGTLGRTDTQYF
TRBJ2-7,TRBV5-6,.,.,TGTGCCAGCAGCTCACTAGGCTCCGAGCAGTACTTC,CASSSLGSEQYF
TRBJ1-6,TRBV4-1,.,.,TGCGCCAGCAGCCAGGGTTCGTATAATTCACCCCTCCACTTT,CASSQGSYNSPLHF
TRBJ2-1,TRBV18,TRBD2,few,TGTGCCAGCTCACTAGAGGGGACTAGAGAGTTCTTC,CASSLEGTREFF
TRBJ2-1,TRBV7-8,TRBD2,once,TGTGCCAGCAGCCTCGGGGGGAGCGGCTCCTACAATGAGCAGTTCTTC,CASSLGGSGSYNEQFF
TRBJ2-3,TRBV5-1,.,.,TGCGCCAGCAGCTTGGCGCCCCAGGGCACAGATACGCAGTATTTT,CASSLAPQGTDTQYF
TRBJ2-7,TRBV6-5,TRBD1,.,TGTGCCAGCAGTTACCGGGGACAGGGAACCTACGAGCAGTACTTC,CASSYRGQGTYEQYF
TRBJ2-7,TRBV19,TRBD1,.,TGTGCCAGTAGTTCTCGCACCAAGGGACAGCGTCGCGAGCAGTACTTC,CASSSRTKGQRREQYF
TRBJ2-5,TRBV10-3,TRBD1,.,TGTGCCATCAGGACGGACAGGGGGCCAGAGACCCAGTACTTC,CAIRTDRGPETQYF
TRBJ1-1,TRBV5-1,.,.,TGCGCCAGCAGCTTGGTAAACAACGGCGGCGATCTCTTGGCAGGGACGAACACTGAAGCTTTCTTT,CASSLVNNGGDLLAGTNTEAFF
TRBJ2-6,TRBV7-7,.,.,TGTGCCAGCAGCATCCTGGGAGTGCCACAAAGTCGGGCCAACGTCCTGACTTTC,CASSILGVPQSRANVLTF
TRBJ2-7,TRBV6-4,.,.,TGTGCCAGCAGTGAGGACAGACTCTCCTACGAGCAGTACTTC,CASSEDRLSYEQYF
TRBJ2-2,TRBV11-3,.,.,TGTGCCAGCAGCGTATCGGCAGGGTGGGCCGGGGAGCTGTTTTTT,CASSVSAGWAGELFF
TRBJ2-2,TRBV7-9,.,.,TGTGCCAGCAGCCCGTCGACGGCCACCGGGGAGCTGTTTTTT,CASSPSTATGELFF
TRBJ2-1,TRBV19,TRBD2,once,TGTGCCAGTAGTATGTCCCTAAGCGGGAGAAGGGGGAATGAGCAGTTCTTC,CASSMSLSGRRGNEQFF
TRBJ2-7,TRBV11-2,TRBD1,.,TGTGCCAGCAGCTTACTGATGGGCAGGGGGCGGTTGGAGCAGTACTTC,CASSLLMGRGRLEQYF
TRBJ2-7,TRBV6-5,.,.,TGTGCCAGCAGTTACTGGGGACCGGGGTCTCGCGAGCAGTACTTC,CASSYWGPGSREQYF
TRBJ1-3,TRBV25-1,.,few,TGTGCCAGCAGCCTGGGGCCGTCTTCCTCTGGAAACACCATATATTTT,CASSLGPSSSGNTIYF
TRBJ2-5,TRBV6-5,.,.,TGTGCCAGCAGTTACCAACAGGGTCGCGAGACCCAGTACTTC,CASSYQQGRETQYF
TRBJ1-1,TRBV28,.,.,TGTGCCAGCCGGCCCCCCCGAAGAAGAGCTTTCTTT,CASRPPRRRAFF
TRBJ1-2,TRBV11-3,TRBD1,.,TGTGCCAGCAGCTTAGGAGGGGACAGCTTCTATGGCTACACCTTC,CASSLGGDSFYGYTF
TRBJ1-1,TRBV5-6,TRBD1,.,TGTGCCAGCAGCTTGGGGGGACAGTTTGAAGCTTTCTTT,CASSLGGQFEAFF
TRBJ2-1,TRBV29-1,.,.,TGCAGCGTTGGGCCCCAGACTACCTATGAGCAGTTCTTC,CSVGPQTTYEQFF
TRBJ1-6,TRBV21-1,.,few,TGTGCCAGCAGCAAAGAGGCGTATTGGGGTTCACCCCTCCACTTT,CASSKEAYWGSPLHF
TRBJ2-7,TRBV6-1,.,.,TGTGCCAGCAGGATCCCCGGGGGAACCTACGAGCAGTACTTC,CASRIPGGTYEQYF
TRBJ2-7,TRBV28,.,few,TGTGCCAGCAGTCTCGCGTATTGGGGCAGCGAGCAGTACTTC,CASSLAYWGSEQYF
TRBJ2-5,TRBV23-1,TRBD1,once,TGCGCCAGCAGTCCAAAAACAGGGGGCGAAGAGACCCAGTACTTC,CASSPKTGGEETQYF
TRBJ2-7,TRBV2,TRBD1,few,TGTGCCAGCAGTGCATCCGGGACAGGTCAATACGAGCAGTACTTC,CASSASGTGQYEQYF
TRBJ1-1,TRBV10-1,.,.,TGCGCCAGCAGTGGTCGGGGGTCGAAGAAAGGGACGGAAAGCTCTGAAGCTTTCTTT,CASSGRGSKKGTESSEAFF
TRBJ1-1,TRBV6-1,.,.,TGTGCCAGCAGTGAGTCCTCTGGGGCTTTCTTT,CASSESSGAFF
TRBJ2-7,TRBV5-1,TRBD2,.,TGCGCCAGCAGCTTGAGGCTAGCGGGAGGTTCCTACGAGCAGTACTTC,CASSLRLAGGSYEQYF
TRBJ2-7,TRBV7-2,TRBD2,.,TGTGCCAGCAGCTTATGGGCGGCGGGAGGGGAGCAGTACTTC,CASSLWAAGGEQYF
TRBJ2-7,TRBV18,TRBD1,.,TGTGCCAGCTCACCCTCGAATTACATACAGGGGGTCCCCTACGAGCAGTACTTC,CASSPSNYIQGVPYEQYF
TRBJ2-7,TRBV15,.,.,TGTGCCACCAGCAGAGAGTTAGGGAGATACGAGCAGTACTTC,CATSRELGRYEQYF
TRBJ2-1,TRBV11-2,.,.,TGTGCCAGCAGCGCGACATTGAGCTCCTACAATGAGCAGTTCTTC,CASSATLSSYNEQFF
TRBJ2-7,TRBV2,.,.,TGTGCCAGCAGTGAAGGCTCCTTATCCTACGAGCAGTACTTC,CASSEGSLSYEQYF
TRBJ1-4,TRBV6-5,.,.,TGTGCCAGCAGTTACGGGACCGCTACAACTAATGAAAAACTGTTTTTT,CASSYGTATTNEKLFF
TRBJ2-4,TRBV29-1,.,.,TGCAGCGTCCGAGCCACAGAAAACATTCAGTACTTC,CSVRATENIQYF
TRBJ2-2,TRBV2,.,.,TGTGCCAGCAGTGCAGGTGGGCATGGCACCGGGGAGCTGTTTTTT,CASSAGGHGTGELFF
TRBJ2-1,TRBV11-2,.,.,TGTGCCAGCAGCCGACTCACGGTAAATGAGCAGTTCTTC,CASSRLTVNEQFF
TRBJ1-2,TRBV5-1,TRBD1,.,TGCGCCAGCAGCTGGATAACAGGGGGAGCCTATGGCTACACCTTC,CASSWITGGAYGYTF
TRBJ2-1,TRBV19,.,.,TGTGCCAGTAGTATAGAGCCTATCTCCTACAATGAGCAGTTCTTC,CASSIEPISYNEQFF
TRBJ2-5,TRBV2,.,.,TGTGCCAGCACCCCGCAAGAGACCCAGTACTTC,CASTPQETQYF
TRBJ2-1,TRBV9,TRBD2,.,TGTGCCAGCAGCGTAGCTGCGGGAGAGGGAAATGAGCAGTTCTTC,CASSVAAGEGNEQFF
TRBJ2-5,TRBV15,.,.,TGTGCCACCAGCAGGGACAGCCCCCAAGAGACCCAGTACTTC,CATSRDSPQETQYF
TRBJ2-7,TRBV18,TRBD2,.,TGTGCCAGCTCACCACCTCCGGGACTAGCGGGGATAAGTTACGAGCAGTACTTC,CASSPPPGLAGISYEQYF
TRBJ2-2,TRBV6-5,TRBD1,few,TGTGCCAGCAGTCCTCAGGGGGCGTGGACCGGGGAGCTGTTTTTT,CASSPQGAWTGELFF
TRBJ2-3,TRBV18,.,.,TGTGCCAGCTCCATGGGGCTCAGGGGTCGGACAGATACGCAGTATTTT,CASSMGLRGRTDTQYF
TRBJ2-7,TRBV12-2,.,.,TGTGCAAGTCCCTCCGGGACAGGGGGTTTCCCCGCCTACGAGCAGTACTTC,CASPSGTGGFPAYEQYF